A selection of T cell receptor beta chains follows, all from one sample in a study of shared clonotypes between healthy human individuals. Assay used: immunoSEQ multiplex PCR; TCRdb lists only in-frame clones, some missing. This sample has about 2.1 million clones, with 85% to 95% found just once. What was sequenced was naive CD8+ T cells from PBMCs. The receptors shown here come from a young man in good health. Some clones in this sample may be carry-over from other donors' samples. CDR3s include the opening cysteine and the closing phenylalanine or tryptophan. D genes are given only for firm matches. A clone size is listed for some rows: how often the clone was seen (once, few, many), or a class if it is expanded.

cdr3_nt | cdr3_aa | d_call | j_call | cdr3_length | v_call | clone_size
TGTGCCAGCAGCTTAGGGCTGGGGTTACCCTACGAGCAGTACTTC | CASSLGLGLPYEQYF | - | TRBJ2-7 | 15 | TRBV7-9 | -
TGCGCCAGCAGCTTGAGTGGGCCTGGAGGGGACAATGAGCAGTTCTTC | CASSLSGPGGDNEQFF | - | TRBJ2-1 | 16 | TRBV5-1 | -
TGTGCCAGCACCCCCAGTCGGGGACAATGGGAGACCCAGTACTTC | CASTPSRGQWETQYF | - | TRBJ2-5 | 15 | TRBV7-6 | -
TGTGCCAGTAAAACGGGCTATGGCTACACCTTC | CASKTGYGYTF | - | TRBJ1-2 | 11 | TRBV19 | -
TGTGCCAGCAGCTTAGTTATTTCCGGGGAGCTGTTTTTT | CASSLVISGELFF | - | TRBJ2-2 | 13 | TRBV7-2 | -
TGTGCCACCAGCAGATCAAGGACTAGTGACTTTGAGCAGTTCTTC | CATSRSRTSDFEQFF | TRBD2 | TRBJ2-1 | 15 | TRBV15 | -
TGTGCCAGTAGTACCTTAGACAGCATCCAAGAGACCCAGTACTTC | CASSTLDSIQETQYF | - | TRBJ2-5 | 15 | TRBV19 | -
TGTGCCAGCAGTTCCCCGCTAAAGACGGGCACAGATACGCAGTATTTT | CASSSPLKTGTDTQYF | - | TRBJ2-3 | 16 | TRBV28 | -
TGTGCCAGCAGCTTACGGCCCGGAGGTAATGAAAAACTGTTTTTT | CASSLRPGGNEKLFF | - | TRBJ1-4 | 15 | TRBV7-6 | -
TGTGCCAGCAGCTCTAGACTAGCGGGAACCCAAGAGACCCAGTACTTC | CASSSRLAGTQETQYF | TRBD2 | TRBJ2-5 | 16 | TRBV11-3 | -
TGTGCCCGTGGGGGGACTCAGCCCCAGCATTTT | CARGGTQPQHF | - | TRBJ1-5 | 11 | TRBV6-6 | -
TGTGCCAGTAGTATCGCCCTCCGGAATGAGCAGTTCTTC | CASSIALRNEQFF | - | TRBJ2-1 | 13 | TRBV19 | -
TGTGCCATCAGTGAGTCAGGAGGTCTCAATCAGCCCCAGCATTTT | CAISESGGLNQPQHF | - | TRBJ1-5 | 15 | TRBV10-3 | once
TGCGCCAGCAGTGAGTCACTCCTGACTGGAAACACCATATATTTT | CASSESLLTGNTIYF | - | TRBJ1-3 | 15 | TRBV10-2 | -
TGTGCCAGCAGTTTAGACCCACAGCCAGGGGCCACTGAAGCTTTCTTT | CASSLDPQPGATEAFF | - | TRBJ1-1 | 16 | TRBV27 | -
TGCGCCAGCAGCACTACTTGGACAGCTAACACTGAAGCTTTCTTT | CASSTTWTANTEAFF | - | TRBJ1-1 | 15 | TRBV5-1 | -
TGTGCCAGCAGACACAGGGGACCCAATGAGCAGTTCTTC | CASRHRGPNEQFF | TRBD1 | TRBJ2-1 | 13 | TRBV27 | -
TGCGCCAGCGTCAAGACAGGGGGTAAGAACACTGAAGCTTTCTTT | CASVKTGGKNTEAFF | TRBD1 | TRBJ1-1 | 15 | TRBV23-1 | -
TGTGCAACACGGCGGGGGAGGGGGCGCACAGATACGCAGTATTTT | CATRRGRGRTDTQYF | - | TRBJ2-3 | 15 | TRBV28 | -
TGCGCCAGCAGCCACTATCCCATTCGGGACTCCCAAGAGACCCAGTACTTC | CASSHYPIRDSQETQYF | - | TRBJ2-5 | 17 | TRBV4-1 | -
TGTGCCAGCAGCCCGTGGACCGGACAGGGGAAGTATGGCTACACCTTC | CASSPWTGQGKYGYTF | TRBD1 | TRBJ1-2 | 16 | TRBV5-5 | once
TGTGCCAGCAGTCCATGGGGGGGTCTGGGCCTCTCTGGGGCCAACGTCCTGACTTTC | CASSPWGGLGLSGANVLTF | TRBD2 | TRBJ2-6 | 19 | TRBV28 | -
TGTGCCAGCAGTGAGGGTTCGAGGACTCTTGGTTACGAGCAGTACTTC | CASSEGSRTLGYEQYF | - | TRBJ2-7 | 16 | TRBV6-1 | once
TGTGCCAGCAGCTTAGTGGGAGGGGGTCAGGATCCCCAGTACTTC | CASSLVGGGQDPQYF | - | TRBJ2-5 | 15 | TRBV11-2 | -